This TCR beta chain was recovered during a study of early T cells in non-severe SARS-CoV-2 infection. In the study overall: The sequenced material was bulk RNA from unsorted whole blood, and its chains were unpaired. Broader study findings: VDJdb matches were skewed toward anti-spike CD8 T cell responses.

This CDR3 has 15 residues. V shed 8 bases and J shed 6 bases, with 23 bases lying between them. Individual cDNA molecules each received unique molecular identifiers attached to them. TCRdb ran MiXCR on the 5' RACE reads and lists one entry per CDR3 protein. The sample carries about 61,000 distinct CDR3 sequences, about a tenth recorded once. A word on this clonotype: Its antigen is unidentified.

This clonotype was obtained from an adult who was a healthcare worker with PCR-confirmed SARS-CoV-2 infection or an uninfected control (not recorded which). J is TRBJ2-7 and V is TRBV12-3 or TRBV12-4; D possibly corresponds to TRBD1 (6 bases). The material sequenced was whole blood. The chain's CDR3 is CASSWGPGPNREQYF. CDR3 nucleotides: TGTGCCAGCTCCTGGGGGCCCGGGCCCAATCGCGAGCAGTACTTC.